This T cell receptor beta chain is from a study of cytomegalovirus exposure and HLA in healthy donors. Concerning this clone: Its antigen is still unknown.

PCR involved 60 Vbeta and 13 Jbeta primers. Here immunoSEQ multiplex PCR was the method, and the copy in TCRdb shows in-frame clones only, minus some. The profile shows about 140,000 clones, roughly four fifths of them singletons. Study-wide results and limits: Several top significant clusters appeared, in a later analysis, to be linked to common viral pathogens. Through in vitro validation, three CMV-associated chains were shown to be specific for CMV antigens. Reports credit the classifier with highly specific, highly sensitive diagnosis of cytomegalovirus status.

V was pared by 5 bases and J by 7 bases, with 10 bases of the junction left unmatched. The CDR3 loop spans 15 amino acids. CDR1 and CDR2 (germline): SGHVS, FNYEAQ. The source of this sequence is a male donor in good health and CMV-seronegative. The chain links TRBV7-6 to TRBJ2-1, with 8 bases identical to TRBD1. The sequenced sample consisted of PBMCs. The CDR3 nucleotides are TGTGCCAGCAGCCCGTCCCAGGGGGCTGGGAATGAGCAGTTCTTC. Amino acids: CASSPSQGAGNEQFF. Complete variable domain (other parts from reference TRBV7-6 and TRBJ2-1): GAGVSQSPRYKVTKRGQDVALRCDPISGHVSLYWYRQALGQGPEFLTYFNYEAQQDKSGLPNDRFSAERPEGSISTLTIQRTEQRDSAMYRCASSPSQGAGNEQFFGPGTRLTVL.